Listed here are 4 T cell receptor beta chains from one sample, sequenced in a study of T cell repertoires in cytomegalovirus infection. Each CDR3 protein gets one entry after TCRdb re-called the reads with MiXCR. The sample consists of approximately 630,000 distinct CDR3 sequences, about 24% of them appearing once. The sequencing sample was made of CD8+ T cells from PBMCs. These TCRs come from a human donor in good health (CMV status not recorded). Some clones in this sample may be carry-over from other donors' samples.

This clonotype was counted only a few times. The chain is built from TRBV29-1 and TRBJ2-7, with D possibly called TRBD1 or TRBD2 (5 bases each). Deletions cut 6 bases from V and 3 bases from J, with 12 bases between. The CDR3 contains 12 residues. CDR1 and CDR2 (germline): SQVTM, ANQGSEA. CDR3 bases: TGCAGCGTCCTCTTGAGGGGCTACGAGCAGTACTTC. Its protein is CSVLLRGYEQYF.

This clonotype was seen a few times. One junction end does not reproduce the germline sequence, and a read error may be involved. This chain uses TRBV20-1 with TRBJ2-1; tentatively, D is TRBD1 (7 bases). The CDR3 runs 13 residues. CDR1 and CDR2 from the germline V gene are DFQATT and SNEGSKA (reference sequence). The CDR3 DNA follows: TGCAGTGCTTCACCAGGGGGGTACACTGAGCAGTTCTTC. Its translation: CSASPGGYTEQFF.

Remarks on this clonotype: The junction differs from germline at one of its ends, possibly a read error. The chain combines TRBV6-2 or TRBV6-3 with TRBJ2-1; no clear D gene. The CDR3 runs 14 residues. Germline CDR1 reads MNHEY; CDR2 reads SVGEGT. Written as DNA, the CDR3 is TGTGCCAGCACGTCGGCAGCCGGTTACAATGAGCAGTTATTC. It is translated as CASTSAAGYNEQLF.

This clonotype was counted a few times. J is TRBJ2-4 and V is TRBV12-3 or TRBV12-4; tentatively, D is TRBD1 (6 bases). This CDR3 spans 17 amino acids. With 4 bases removed from V and 2 bases from J, the gap between germline ends came to 18 bases. CDR3 nucleotides: TGTGCCAGCAGTTCATTCCAGGGGAGTAGTACCAAAAACATTCAGTACTTC. Residues: CASSSFQGSSTKNIQYF.